Following are 25 T cell receptor beta chains from one sample sequenced in a study of shared clonotypes between healthy human individuals. Produced via immunoSEQ multiplex PCR; TCRdb's table is partial and in-frame only. The sample yields around 720,000 clones, around 78% seen once. Specimen: memory CD4+ T cells sorted from blood. The subset is: CD45RA-negative fraction. The receptors shown here come from a woman younger than 45 in good health.

This rearrangement joins TRBV5-1 to TRBJ2-5; no firm D call. V shed 3 bases and J shed 2 bases, with 8 bases lying between them. In germline, CDR1 is SGHRS, CDR2 YFSETQ. This CDR3 has 13 amino acids. In DNA form, the CDR3 reads TGCGCCAGCAGCTCGGCCCCACAAGAGACCCAGTACTTC. Amino acids: CASSSAPQETQYF.

This clone was seen more than once but under ten times. This chain connects TRBV11-2 to TRBJ1-3; D gene ambiguous. The CDR3 length is 14 residues. Germline lookup yields CDR1 SGHAT and CDR2 FQNNGV. Trimming left V 3 bases short and J 3 bases short, with 9 bases between. CDR3 nucleotides: TGTGCCAGCAGCTTCAGATCAGGTGGAAACACCATATATTTT. It encodes CASSFRSGGNTIYF.

This clone appeared a few times. The V gene is TRBV25-1, the J gene TRBJ2-5; 16 bases agree with TRBD2. The CDR3 covers 18 residues. With V trimmed by 3 bases and J by 5 bases, 9 bases remained unmatched. The germline CDR1 and CDR2 sequences are MGHDK and SYGVNS. Here the CDR3 DNA reads TGTGCCAGCAGTGAGGGACTAGCGGGAGGGCCTAGTAGGGAGACCCAGTACTTC. Its protein is CASSEGLAGGPSRETQYF.

As for this clone: Additional DNA sequences in this sample encode the identical CDR3. This sequence joins TRBV19 and TRBJ2-5; possible D gene TRBD2, 5 bases. CDR1 is LNHDA and CDR2 is SQIVND in the germline V gene (reference sequence). CDR3 length equals 13 residues. The germline V and J ends were trimmed by 4 bases and 2 bases, with 8 bases remaining between them. The CDR3 sequence: CASSTRVQETQYF. The CDR3 DNA follows: TGTGCCAGTAGTACGCGGGTTCAAGAGACCCAGTACTTC.

V and J are TRBV28 and TRBJ2-3, with TRBD2 matching 11 bases. The CDR3 totals 17 residues. The germline gives CDR1 MDHEN, CDR2 SYDVKM. V lost 6 bases, J lost 2 bases, and 10 bases stayed unmatched. The CDR3 sequence: CASSPSLAGGFTDTQYF. The CDR3 nucleotides are TGTGCCAGCAGCCCATCGCTAGCGGGAGGCTTCACAGATACGCAGTATTTT.

This sequence joins TRBV5-4 and TRBJ2-1; TRBD1 agrees at 8 bases. Losses at the gene ends were 4 bases for V and 9 bases for J; bases not matched to a gene: 15. Germline CDR1 reads SGHNT; CDR2 reads YYREEE (reference sequence). The CDR3 totals 16 residues. In DNA, the CDR3 is TGTGCCAGCAGCGCCGGAGGCGACAGGGGACGTTTTGAGCAGTTCTTC. Protein sequence: CASSAGGDRGRFEQFF.

The chain uses TRBV7-9 and TRBJ2-5, with D perhaps matching TRBD1 or TRBD2 (5 bases each). Trimming took 5 bases from V and 1 from J, leaving 17 bases between them. Germline V gene lookup returns CDR1 SEHNR and CDR2 FQNEAQ (reference sequence). This CDR3 has 16 residues. DNA for the CDR3: TGTGCCAGCAGCCTCGGGGCTAGCCTACTCCAAGAGACCCAGTACTTC. Protein product: CASSLGASLLQETQYF.

J is TRBJ2-3 and V is TRBV27; D may be TRBD1 (5 bases). Germline values: CDR1 MNHEY, CDR2 SMNVEV (reference sequence). The CDR3 is 13 amino acids. The V and J ends lost 4 bases and 9 bases respectively, with 14 bases between them. CDR3 sequence (DNA): TGTGCCAGCAGTTGGAACCAGGGAAGGACGCAGTATTTT. It is translated as CASSWNQGRTQYF.

This chain connects TRBV4-1 to TRBJ2-7, with 7 nucleotides matching TRBD1. The CDR3 runs 15 residues. Germline assignment: CDR1 MGHRA and CDR2 YSYEKL. The V segment lost 0 bases and the J segment 6 bases; nucleotides outside the gene matches: 8. The chain's CDR3 is CASSQEHQTGREQYF. The CDR3 DNA is TGCGCCAGCAGCCAAGAACATCAGACAGGGCGCGAGCAGTACTTC.

Only one count was recorded for this clone. The chain recombines TRBV30 with TRBJ1-5; D not certain. Looked up from germline, CDR1 is GTSNPN and CDR2 is SVGIG (reference sequence). The CDR3 is made up of 16 amino acids. The germline V and J ends were trimmed by 5 bases and 4 bases, with 21 bases remaining between them. The CDR3 bases are TGTGCCTGGGACACGAGTTCGGGATTTCCAAATCAGCCCCAGCATTTT. Amino acid sequence: CAWDTSSGFPNQPQHF.

The chain employs TRBV5-1 and TRBJ2-5; tentative D call: TRBD2 (6 bases). Germline V gene sequence: CDR1 SGHRS, CDR2 YFSETQ. The CDR3 spans 14 residues. V lost 4 bases to trimming and J lost 2 bases, with 12 bases between them. The CDR3 protein is CASSAGRPQETQYF. CDR3 in DNA: TGCGCCAGCAGCGCCGGGAGACCTCAAGAGACCCAGTACTTC.

This rearrangement joins TRBV5-6 to TRBJ2-5; a possible D gene is TRBD1 (6 bases). The V end was cut by 1 base, the J end by 5 bases, with 9 bases between. The germline CDR1 and CDR2 sequences are SGHDT and YYEEEE. This CDR3 region has 13 residues. CDR3 sequence: CASSLTGWETQYF. CDR3 bases: TGTGCCAGCAGCTTGACAGGGTGGGAGACCCAGTACTTC.

The chain recombines TRBV28 with TRBJ2-4; D call uncertain. CDR1 and CDR2 from the germline V gene are MDHEN and SYDVKM. Trimming took off 10 bases at V and 0 bases at J, with 13 bases between the two ends. The CDR3 is 14 residues long. DNA of the CDR3: TGTGCCACTGCCACGGGTCTAGCCAAAAACATTCAGTACTTC. It is translated as CATATGLAKNIQYF.

The V gene is TRBV15, the J gene TRBJ1-2; D gene unclear. The germline V gene has CDR1 LNHNV and CDR2 YYDKDF (reference sequence). V gave up 3 bases and J gave up 4 bases, with 6 bases separating them. The CDR3 spans 12 residues. The CDR3 loop is CATSSGSYGYTF. The CDR3 nucleotides read TGTGCCACCAGCAGTGGGTCCTATGGCTACACCTTC.

CDR3 region: CASSLQGSDTQYF. Written as DNA, the CDR3 is TGTGCCAGCAGCTTACAAGGGTCCGATACGCAGTATTTT. This rearrangement joins TRBV7-9 to TRBJ2-3; no definite D call. CDR1 is SEHNR, CDR2 FQNEAQ, per germline (reference sequence). CDR3 length equals 13 residues. Trimming stripped 2 bases from V and 6 bases from J, with 9 bases between. Filled out from reference TRBV7-9 and TRBJ2-3, the complete variable domain reads DTGVSQNPRHKITKRGQNVTFRCDPISEHNRLYWYRQTLGQGPEFLTYFQNEAQLEKSRLLSDRFSAERPKGSFSTLEIQRTEQGDSAMYLCASSLQGSDTQYFGPGTRLTVL.

The rearrangement uses TRBV2 and TRBJ1-3; 7 bases are shared with TRBD1. Germline trimming cut 9 bases from V and 1 base from J; bases unmatched to any gene: 9. CDR1 and CDR2 from the germline V gene are SNHLY and FYNNEI. This CDR3 comprises 15 residues. The CDR3 is CASGQADLSGNTIYF. Written as DNA, the CDR3 is TGTGCCAGTGGACAGGCAGATCTGTCTGGAAACACCATATATTTT.

The rearrangement uses TRBV2 and TRBJ2-2; TRBD2 matches at 9 bases. The V gene end was trimmed by 6 bases and the J gene end by 0 bases; junction bases not matched to a gene: 5. The germline V gene has CDR1 SNHLY and CDR2 FYNNEI. The CDR3 runs 16 residues. CDR3 loop: CASSALAGSNTGELFF. The CDR3 bases are TGTGCCAGCAGCGCGCTAGCGGGGTCGAACACCGGGGAGCTGTTTTTT.

The rearrangement joins TRBV5-4 to TRBJ2-7; D is ambiguous. The CDR3 spans 13 residues. Germline CDR1 reads SGHNT; CDR2 reads YYREEE (reference sequence). The V end was cut by 1 base, the J end by 2 bases, with 7 bases between. CDR3 sequence: CASSLWETYEQYF. In nucleotides, the CDR3 is TGTGCCAGCAGCTTGTGGGAAACCTACGAGCAGTACTTC. Complete variable domain (other parts from reference TRBV5-4 and TRBJ2-7): ETGVTQSPTHLIKTRGQQVTLRCSSQSGHNTVSWYQQALGQGPQFIFQYYREEENGRGNFPPRFSGLQFPNYSSELNVNALELDDSALYLCASSLWETYEQYFGPGTRLTVT.

The rearrangement uses TRBV19 and TRBJ2-3, with a tentative D call TRBD2 (6 bases). The CDR3 sequence is 15 residues long. The V gene's germline CDR1 is LNHDA and CDR2 SQIVND (reference sequence). Trimming took off 5 bases at V and 1 base at J, with 13 bases between the two ends. In nucleotides, the CDR3 is TGTGCCAGTAGTCATAGGCGGAGGGGCACAGATACGCAGTATTTT. Its translation: CASSHRRRGTDTQYF.

CDR3: CASSPPGTSGSQYEQFF. CDR3 nucleotide sequence: TGTGCCAGCTCACCACCCGGGACTAGCGGGAGCCAGTATGAGCAGTTCTTC. The chain has TRBV18 and TRBJ2-1, with 14 bases lining up with TRBD2. The CDR3 loop spans 17 amino acids. The V gene end was trimmed by 0 bases and the J gene end by 8 bases; junction bases not matched to a gene: 6. The germline V gene has CDR1 KGHSH and CDR2 LQKENI. Full variable domain (missing parts from reference TRBV18 and TRBJ2-1): NAGVMQNPRHLVRRRGQEARLRCSPMKGHSHVYWYRQLPEEGLKFMVYLQKENIIDESGMPKERFSAEFPKEGPSILRIQQVVRGDSAAYFCASSPPGTSGSQYEQFFGPGTRLTVL.

This chain uses TRBV4-1 with TRBJ2-4; D unresolved. The CDR3 contains 11 residues. Between the trimmed V and J ends, which lost 1 base and 11 bases, there was a span of 6 bases. The germline CDR1 and CDR2 sequences are MGHRA and YSYEKL. Here the CDR3 DNA reads TGCGCCAGCAGCCAAGCCTCGTTTCAGTACTTC. Its translation: CASSQASFQYF.

This clone was counted a few times. This chain links TRBV28 with TRBJ2-5; the match to TRBD1 covers 8 bases. Trimming cost V 6 bases and J 4 bases; bases outside gene matches: 7. The germline CDR1 and CDR2 sequences are MDHEN and SYDVKM. CDR3 size: 14 residues. The CDR3 sequence is CASRAPTGVETQYF. CDR3 nucleotides: TGTGCCAGCAGGGCCCCGACAGGGGTAGAGACCCAGTACTTC.

The genes are TRBV25-1 and TRBJ1-5; the match to TRBD1 covers 8 bases. Germline loops: CDR1 MGHDK, CDR2 SYGVNS. Trimming at V came to 4 bases and at J to 2 bases, leaving 4 bases not matched to a gene. The CDR3 covers 15 residues. The CDR3 DNA follows: TGTGCCAGCAGTGCCCCGGACAGGGGCAATCAGCCCCAGCATTTT. Its protein product is CASSAPDRGNQPQHF. Variable domain in full (rest from reference TRBV25-1 and TRBJ1-5): EADIYQTPRYLVIGTGKKITLECSQTMGHDKMYWYQQDPGMELHLIHYSYGVNSTEKGDLSSESTVSRIRTEHFPLTLESARPSHTSQYLCASSAPDRGNQPQHFGDGTRLSIL.

V is TRBV25-1 and J is TRBJ2-3, with D tentatively TRBD1 (6 bases). The CDR3 totals 16 residues. The V end lost 4 bases, the J end lost 0 bases, and 14 bases lay between the germline ends. The V gene's germline CDR1 is MGHDK and CDR2 SYGVNS. CDR3 in DNA: TGTGCCAGCAGTGCTCCACAGGGATCTAGCACAGATACGCAGTATTTT. Protein: CASSAPQGSSTDTQYF.

This chain links TRBV5-1 with TRBJ2-7; 8 bases agree with TRBD2. CDR3 length equals 16 residues. The germline CDR1 and CDR2 sequences are SGHRS and YFSETQ. V was pared by 0 bases and J by 2 bases, with 7 bases of the junction left unmatched. The CDR3 region is CASSLAGGRRTYEQYF. The CDR3, as DNA: TGCGCCAGCAGCTTGGCGGGCGGGAGGCGCACCTACGAGCAGTACTTC.